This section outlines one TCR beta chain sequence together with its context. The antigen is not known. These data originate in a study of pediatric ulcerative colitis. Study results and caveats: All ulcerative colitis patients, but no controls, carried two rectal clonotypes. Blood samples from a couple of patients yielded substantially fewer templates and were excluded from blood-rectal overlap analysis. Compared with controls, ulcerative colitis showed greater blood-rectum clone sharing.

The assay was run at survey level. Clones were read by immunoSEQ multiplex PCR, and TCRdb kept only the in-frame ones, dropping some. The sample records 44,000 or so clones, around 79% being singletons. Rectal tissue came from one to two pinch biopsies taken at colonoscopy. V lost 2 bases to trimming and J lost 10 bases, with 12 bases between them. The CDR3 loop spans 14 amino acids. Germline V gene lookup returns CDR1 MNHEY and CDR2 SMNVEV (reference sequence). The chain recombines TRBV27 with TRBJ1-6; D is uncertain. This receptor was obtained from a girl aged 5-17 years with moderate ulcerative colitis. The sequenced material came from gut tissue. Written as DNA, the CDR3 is TGTGCCAGCAGTTTAGGCCGGGATGCGTCACCCCTCCACTTT. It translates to CASSLGRDASPLHF.